This T cell receptor (beta chain) originates from a study of regulatory T cells in long-lasting Graves disease (dated by TCRdb to the early 2020s). With regard to the full study: Antithyroid drugs had been taken for less than 3 months by newly diagnosed Graves' disease patients. The study was registered as a clinical trial and conducted in China. This study used TCR sequencing and RNA sequencing of peripheral blood to compare persistent Graves' disease patients against newly diagnosed Graves' disease patients. A total of about 35 samples underwent TCR sequencing, from roughly 13 patients with persistent Graves' disease and some 20 patients with newly diagnosed Graves' disease. On the study overall, not on this receptor specifically: Only the TCR beta chain was sequenced and analyzed. Compared with newly diagnosed patients, patients with persistent Graves' disease had lower TCR Shannon entropy and fewer highly expanded clones, which suggests clonal expansion. A larger number of public clonotypes was shared among persistent patients (under 3,000) than among newly diagnosed patients (roughly 980). As a limitation, the authors acknowledged that the small sample size may reduce accuracy. Because the primary lesion, thyroid tissue, could not be accessed, the study looked at peripheral blood alone. Persistent disease showed preferential use of TRBV28, TRBJ1-2 and TRBJ2-5, whereas newly diagnosed disease favored TRBV20-1 and TRBJ2-1.

In its sample, this clonotype was seen a few times. It has no known antigen specificity. No much larger clone is present one base from it, and per-base qualities are unavailable. This sample's time point label indicates: newly diagnosed GD, antithyroid drugs for less than 3 months. For both TCR sequencing and RNA sequencing, RNA was extracted from PBMCs in TRIzol. The diagnosis of Graves' disease was made according to American Thyroid Association guidelines. Recruitment of patients was carried out at an endocrinology department in Xi'an, China. Each patient gave about 9.1 milliliters of peripheral blood, collected in an EDTA anticoagulant tube. Ficoll Paque Plus density gradient separation was used to isolate PBMCs, and no additional T cell sorting was done. An Agilent 2100 Bioanalyzer and agarose gel were used to check RNA quality, and a NanoDrop 2000 was used to measure RNA concentration. The CDR3 runs 13 amino acids, cysteine and phenylalanine included. Only CDR3 DNA remains: 39 bases, in frame from the first base. Trimming removed 5 bases from V and 4 bases from J, leaving 13 bases between the germline ends. Via the germline V gene (reference sequence), CDR1 is DFQATT and CDR2 SNEGSKA.

The library was obtained by multiplex PCR. Sequencing relied on an Illumina HiSeq 4000. CDR3 regions were amplified by Arm-PCR with iRepertoire HTBI primers to construct TCR beta libraries. Before sequencing, the PCR products went through gel purification. From the authors' description of their analysis: Gene usage analysis of CDR3 amino acid clonotypes used the roughly 60 TRBV and more than 13 TRBJ segments found across samples. COPE and FqMerger were used to merge the filtered high-quality paired reads into contigs. Contigs were aligned with BLAST to IMGT TRBV, TRBD and TRBJ reference genes, and CDR3 was defined per IMGT. Highly expanded clones were defined as clonotypes with a frequency above 0.1%. Shannon entropy was used to measure repertoire diversity, and the Gini coefficient was used to measure V-J evenness. A clonotype was considered public if more than one individual shared it. TCRdb reran the public reads through fastp at Q25 and MiXCR, keeping productive beta chains. Identical CDR3 proteins give one entry, which carries the most common genes and DNA. TCRdb's processing, not the study's, gives the V and J calls here. For this sample the table gives around 480,000 distinct CDR3 sequences, of which around 16% were detected only once. The ten most abundant clones make up 12% of the sample.

These data were also reused for a study on T cells in Graves' hyperthyroidism and ophthalmopathy. The second study, in turn, reports: Graves' hyperthyroidism was defined as stable when no progression to ophthalmopathy occurred over 18 months of follow-up. The hyperthyroidism patients were between 18 and 65 years old and newly diagnosed, with a disease duration of less than 2 months. Exclusion was applied to patients with uncontrolled infections, other autoimmune diseases, pregnancy or lactation. Diagnoses were established on the basis of clinical symptoms, serum thyroxine and TRAb, thyroid ultrasound, and orbital computed tomography. For the first round of RT-PCR on the TCR CDR3, the HTBI primer set was used together with the Qiagen OneStep RT-PCR kit. Blood samples also contained most of the expanded thyroid clonotypes (frequency above 0.001), which suggests that blood repertoires may reflect thyroid immune responses. A model built on a 13 V-J signature distinguished ophthalmopathy from stable hyperthyroidism, reaching about 89% sensitivity and 81% to 83% specificity in cross-validation and 80%/75% in testing. In validation, progression to ophthalmopathy was predicted by the model with nearly 71% sensitivity and around 75% specificity, a median of approximately 7.1 months before onset. A discovery cohort of around 98 patients, approximately 45 with Graves' ophthalmopathy and approximately 60 with stable Graves' hyperthyroidism, was used to find distinguishing TCR V-J signatures. An independent validation cohort of 18 to 20 hyperthyroidism patients and 17 patients who later progressed to ophthalmopathy tested prospective prediction of ophthalmopathy. The roughly 94 discovery patients were randomly divided into training and test sets at a 7:3 ratio. In six Graves' hyperthyroidism patients, the study also compared T-cell repertoires from thyroid tissue with T-cell repertoires from blood. Once sampling was done, hyperthyroidism patients were given methimazole at a starting dose of 30 mg daily, whereas ophthalmopathy patients were given high-dose intravenous methylprednisolone. Libraries were constructed in a second round of multiplex PCR, after which size selection and purification were carried out. Sequencing of the libraries was done on an Illumina HiSeq2000 using paired-end 100 bp reads. Raw data were processed with SOAPnuke, discarding reads with adapters, uncalled bases, mean Phred below 15, or no exact constant-primer or identifier match. High-quality paired reads were merged with COPE v1.2.5, and unique nucleotide sequences were defined as clonotypes. MiTCR v1.1 was used to align the clonotypes against IMGT TRBV, TRBD and TRBJ reference segments. Analysis was restricted to V-J combinations with a frequency above 0.0001, which covered approximately 99% of repertoires. The TCS score was defined as F50 (clonal expansion) divided by E x V (chaos), with BLOSUM62-based TCRdist calculated between CDR3 peptides within each V-J. Welch's t-statistics and random forest reduced fewer than 600 V-J features to fewer than 15, which were used in a naive Bayes classifier (R e1071). No statistical method was used to fix the sample size in advance, and group allocation was not hidden from the investigators. The paper reports TCR Vbeta CDR3 sequencing of over 120 peripheral blood samples: approximately 43 ophthalmopathy, about 75 hyperthyroidism and about 17 progressor patients.

Rearrangement joined TRBV20-1 to TRBJ2-3; possibly the D gene is TRBD2, per 5 matching bases. The clonotype comes from a man aged 40-55 years with Graves disease. Donor details come from another sample of the same person, matched by shared clones. The material sequenced was peripheral blood mononuclear cells (PBMCs), taken at new diagnosis, from a patient treated with antithyroid drugs. Here is the DNA: TGCAGTGCTGAGAGGGCTAGCTCAGATACGCAGTATTTT. Its protein reads: CSAERASSDTQYF.